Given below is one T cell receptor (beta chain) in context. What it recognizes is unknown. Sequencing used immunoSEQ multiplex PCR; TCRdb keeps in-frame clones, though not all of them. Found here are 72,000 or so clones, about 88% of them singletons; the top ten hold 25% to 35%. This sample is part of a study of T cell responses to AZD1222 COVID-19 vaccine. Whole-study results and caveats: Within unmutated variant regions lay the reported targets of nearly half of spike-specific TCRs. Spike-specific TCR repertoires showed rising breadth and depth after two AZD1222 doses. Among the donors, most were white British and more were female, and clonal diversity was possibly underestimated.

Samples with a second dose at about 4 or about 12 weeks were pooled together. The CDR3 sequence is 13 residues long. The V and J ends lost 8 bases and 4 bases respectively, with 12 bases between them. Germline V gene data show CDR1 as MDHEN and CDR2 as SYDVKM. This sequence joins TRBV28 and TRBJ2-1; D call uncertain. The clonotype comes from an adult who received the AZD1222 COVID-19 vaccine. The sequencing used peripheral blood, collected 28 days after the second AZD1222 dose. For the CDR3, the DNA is TGTGCCAGCGTAAGCGTAGGTTACAATGAGCAGTTCTTC. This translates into CASVSVGYNEQFF.